The entry below describes one TCR beta chain. Its antigen is unknown. This sample is drawn from a study of cytomegalovirus exposure and HLA in healthy donors. Findings of the study overall: Later examination showed HLA-associated TCR beta chains had greater clonal expansion than equally common others. Earlier analysis looked at TCR beta V segments, and most were productive about 87% or about 30% of the time. Despite most TCR sequences being rare, some public TCRs occurred in many donors. In a later analysis, a missense DCLRE1C variant was linked to TCR beta V- and J-gene trimming.

The CDR3 extends over 14 amino acids. V was cut by 0 bases and J by 0 bases, with 7 bases left in between. Germline CDR1 SGHRS, CDR2 YFSETQ. Primers included in the PCR were 60 Vbeta and 13 Jbeta primers. The table came from immunoSEQ multiplex PCR; TCRdb's copy has only in-frame clones and leaves some out. The sample has more than 85,000 clones; roughly 79% are singletons. Material for sequencing was PBMCs. The chain carries TRBV5-1 and TRBJ2-7; the D is unclear. This TCR came from a woman in her forties or fifties in good health and CMV-seropositive. This CDR3 reads CASSLGGYSYEQYF. The CDR3 DNA follows: TGCGCCAGCAGCTTGGGAGGCTACTCCTACGAGCAGTACTTC. Full variable domain (outside the CDR3, taken from reference TRBV5-1 and TRBJ2-7): KAGVTQTPRYLIKTRGQQVTLSCSPISGHRSVSWYQQTPGQGLQFLFEYFSETQRNKGNFPGRFSGRQFSNSRSEMNVSTLELGDSALYLCASSLGGYSYEQYFGPGTRLTVT.